This TCR beta chain was retrieved from a study of type 1 regulatory T cells. Details on this clonotype: Its antigen is as yet unknown. An end of the junction differs from the germline gene, which may be a read error.

The CDR3 consists of 18 residues. From germline, CDR1 is MGHRA and CDR2 YSYEKL. TCRdb re-analysed the reads in MiXCR, keeping a single row per CDR3 protein. The sample contains approximately 42,000 distinct CDR3 sequences, 10% to 15% of which appear only once. This receptor was taken from a human donor in good health. Sequenced: cultured non-Tr1 T cells, either the whole culture or a sorted T cell fraction (not recorded which). V is TRBV4-1 and J is TRBJ1-2; TRBD1 agrees at 9 bases. CDR3 sequence reads: CVSSQNLGQGPSNYGYTF. CDR3 in DNA: TGCGTCAGCAGCCAAAATTTGGGACAGGGACCTTCTAACTATGGCTACACCTTC.